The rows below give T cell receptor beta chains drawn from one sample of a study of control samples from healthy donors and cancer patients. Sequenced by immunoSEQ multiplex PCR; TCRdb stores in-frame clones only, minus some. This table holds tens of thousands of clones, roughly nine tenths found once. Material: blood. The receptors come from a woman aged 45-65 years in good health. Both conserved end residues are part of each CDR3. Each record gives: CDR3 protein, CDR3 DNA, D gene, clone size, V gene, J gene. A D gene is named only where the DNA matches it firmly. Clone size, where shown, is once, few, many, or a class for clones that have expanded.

CDR3: CASSLLSRTETYEQYF
DNA: TGTGCCAGCAGCTTGTTGAGTAGGACAGAAACCTACGAGCAGTACTTC
D: -
size: -
V: TRBV5-6
J: TRBJ2-7

CDR3: CASSLIVGETQYF
DNA: TGTGCCAGCAGCTTGATCGTGGGAGAGACCCAGTACTTC
D: -
size: -
V: TRBV5-4
J: TRBJ2-5

CDR3: CSASWPNTGELFF
DNA: TGCAGTGCTAGTTGGCCTAACACCGGGGAGCTGTTTTTT
D: -
size: -
V: TRBV20-1
J: TRBJ2-2

CDR3: CASSPIGQGATEAFF
DNA: TGCGCCAGCAGCCCCATAGGACAGGGGGCCACTGAAGCTTTCTTT
D: TRBD1
size: -
V: TRBV4-1
J: TRBJ1-1

CDR3: CASSYRRDSPLHF
DNA: TGTGCCAGCAGTTACCGTCGGGATTCACCCCTCCACTTT
D: -
size: -
V: TRBV6-5
J: TRBJ1-6

CDR3: CASSLEGLGGELFF
DNA: TGCGCCAGCAGCTTGGAGGGACTGGGGGGCGAGCTGTTTTTT
D: -
size: -
V: TRBV5-1
J: TRBJ2-2

CDR3: CASSPRDRGWSGYTF
DNA: TGTGCCAGCTCACCACGGGACAGGGGATGGAGTGGCTACACCTTC
D: TRBD1
size: -
V: TRBV18
J: TRBJ1-2

CDR3: CSVEGISNYGYTF
DNA: TGCAGCGTCGAGGGGATTTCTAACTATGGCTACACCTTC
D: -
size: -
V: TRBV29-1
J: TRBJ1-2

CDR3: CASTPPGTLYEQYF
DNA: TGTGCCAGCACCCCCCCGGGGACACTATACGAGCAGTACTTC
D: -
size: -
V: TRBV28
J: TRBJ2-7

CDR3: CSAWTGGNTIYF
DNA: TGCAGCGCCTGGACAGGCGGAAACACCATATATTTT
D: TRBD1
size: -
V: TRBV29-1
J: TRBJ1-3

CDR3: CASSRDSGNTIYF
DNA: TGTGCCAGCTCAAGGGATTCTGGAAACACCATATATTTT
D: -
size: once
V: TRBV18
J: TRBJ1-3

CDR3: CASSPTETSYEQYF
DNA: TGTGCCAGCTCACCAACAGAAACCTCCTACGAGCAGTACTTC
D: -
size: -
V: TRBV18
J: TRBJ2-7

CDR3: CSVEGQGVKGYTF
DNA: TGCAGCGTTGAGGGACAGGGCGTTAAGGGCTACACCTTC
D: TRBD1
size: -
V: TRBV29-1
J: TRBJ1-2

CDR3: CASSQGERETQYF
DNA: TGCGCCAGCAGCCAAGGTGAGAGGGAGACCCAGTACTTC
D: -
size: -
V: TRBV4-1
J: TRBJ2-5

CDR3: CASSRNLAGVYEQYF
DNA: TGCGCCAGCAGCCGGAATCTAGCGGGAGTCTACGAGCAGTACTTC
D: TRBD2
size: few
V: TRBV4-1
J: TRBJ2-7